The present T cell receptor beta chain was sequenced within a study of T cells after yellow fever vaccination. The study's findings and limits: By day 5 rather than day 15, the secondary response had peaked, though it was weaker. Booster sampling recovered most clones from primary vaccination (under 97% CD4, 88% CD8). Contamination by abundant bulk-population clonotypes could be present in FACS-sorted repertoires.

This clonotype was recorded a few times. No antigen is known for it. CDR3 length: 13 residues. CDR1 is SGHVS, CDR2 FQNEAQ, per germline. Trimming stripped 4 bases from V and 3 bases from J, with 10 bases between. Generation of TCR cDNA used 5'RACE template switching (which added a universal primer site and UMIs). One entry per CDR3 protein, called by TCRdb with MiXCR from the 5' RACE reads. The sample consists of about 300,000 distinct CDR3 sequences, about 10% of them appearing once. The receptor's source is a man younger than 35 who received the YFV17D yellow fever vaccine. The chain is built from TRBV7-8 and TRBJ2-7, with D possibly matching TRBD1 (5 bases). Source: CD4+ T cells sorted from PBMCs, taken 5 days after the yellow fever booster vaccination. DNA for the CDR3: TGTGCCAGCAGCTCCGACAGTCTCTACGAGCAGTACGTC. Translation: CASSSDSLYEQYV.